The 28 T cell receptor beta chains below were found in one sample sequenced in a study of PD-L1 blockade in urothelial cancer (dated by TCRdb to 2016 to 2017). Library preparation employed the immunoSEQ multiplex PCR assay. TCRdb limited this immuneACCESS table to in-frame rearrangements with V and J called. A share of clones is missing; checked studies link under half to unresolved V genes, and the rest is unexplained. The sample data list 120,000 or so clones, and 86% of these were observed just once. The ten largest clones add up to 2% to 3% of the sample. Interpreted using the paper, the time point label stands for: peripheral blood 6 weeks after treatment start. Specimen: PBMCs, collected around atezolizumab (anti-PD-L1) treatment. Receptors originate from a middle-aged man with urothelial cancer.

There are a few counts of this clone. J is TRBJ2-6 and V is TRBV5-1; D not resolved. The CDR3 covers 18 residues. In germline, CDR1 is SGHRS, CDR2 YFSETQ. V lost 5 bases, J lost 3 bases, and 21 bases lay in between. The CDR3 sequence: CASSRQVQSVSGANVLTF. The CDR3 DNA follows: TGCGCCAGCAGTCGTCAGGTCCAATCAGTAAGTGGGGCCAACGTCCTGACTTTC.

The V and J genes are TRBV28 and TRBJ1-2, with D tentatively TRBD1 (6 bases). Germline CDR1 is MDHEN and CDR2 is SYDVKM. CDR3 size: 14 residues. Trimming removed 4 bases from V and 4 bases from J, with 13 bases in between. The CDR3 nucleotides read TGTGCCAGCAGTTACGGGGGGGCCCTCTATGGCTACACCTTC. Its translation is CASSYGGALYGYTF.

This clone was counted a few times. The chain has TRBV2 and TRBJ2-2; 9 bases map to TRBD1. J lost 6 bases, V lost 5 bases, and 1 base had no gene match. The CDR3 has 13 amino acids. Germline assignment: CDR1 SNHLY and CDR2 FYNNEI. CDR3 nucleotide sequence: TGTGCCAGCAGTTGGGACAGGGCCGGGGAGCTGTTTTTT. Protein sequence: CASSWDRAGELFF.

This clone was found once. The J gene is TRBJ2-7, the V gene TRBV11-2, with TRBD1 as a possible D gene (7 bases). V was clipped by 1 base and J by 3 bases, with 10 bases between them. The CDR3 extends over 14 amino acids. Germline assignment: CDR1 SGHAT and CDR2 FQNNGV. The CDR3: CASSLGQGGYEQYF. The CDR3 nucleotides read TGTGCCAGCAGCTTAGGGCAGGGGGGCTACGAGCAGTACTTC.

V gene TRBV9 combines with J gene TRBJ1-2; D gene uncertain. Trimming pared 2 bases from V and 4 bases from J, leaving 12 bases between. CDR3 length: 14 amino acids. The V gene's germline CDR1 is SGDLS and CDR2 YYNGEE. The CDR3 spells CASSVPGSGYGYTF. Written as DNA, the CDR3 is TGTGCCAGCAGCGTGCCGGGTAGCGGCTATGGCTACACCTTC. The full variable domain, with the rest looked up from reference TRBV9 and TRBJ1-2, is DSGVTQTPKHLITATGQRVTLRCSPRSGDLSVYWYQQSLDQGLQFLIQYYNGEERAKGNILERFSAQQFPDLHSELNLSSLELGDSALYFCASSVPGSGYGYTFGSGTRLTVV.

The rearrangement uses TRBV5-1 and TRBJ2-7; 9 bases match TRBD1. J was trimmed by 5 bases and V by 2 bases; bases with no gene match: 5. CDR3 size: 14 residues. Germline V CDR1 and CDR2: SGHRS, YFSETQ. The CDR3 reads CASSFSTGGNEQYF. The CDR3, as DNA: TGCGCCAGCAGCTTCTCGACAGGGGGAAACGAGCAGTACTTC.

This chain joins TRBV9 and TRBJ1-1; D is ambiguous. This CDR3 is built from 14 residues. V shed 0 bases and J shed 0 bases, with 6 bases lying between them. Per the germline V gene, CDR1 is SGDLS and CDR2 is YYNGEE. The chain's CDR3 is CASSVETVNTEAFF. The CDR3 coding sequence is TGTGCCAGCAGCGTAGAAACAGTGAACACTGAAGCTTTCTTT.

This clone was seen a handful of times. The chain links TRBV6-1 to TRBJ1-5; D remains unclear. Germline V gene sequence: CDR1 MNHNS, CDR2 SASEGT. CDR3 length: 12 residues. V gave up 0 bases and J gave up 7 bases, with 4 bases separating them. The CDR3 is CASSEARQPQHF. The CDR3 DNA sequence: TGTGCCAGCAGTGAAGCCAGGCAGCCCCAGCATTTT.

This sequence joins TRBV7-8 and TRBJ1-5; D unclear. This CDR3 is built from 16 residues. The V gene's germline CDR1 is SGHVS and CDR2 FQNEAQ. The V end lost 5 bases, the J end lost 2 bases, and 16 bases lay between the germline ends. Written as DNA, the CDR3 is TGTGCCAGCAGCACCGAGGCCCTGCTGGGCAATCAGCCCCAGCATTTT. Its translation is CASSTEALLGNQPQHF.

The rearrangement links TRBV5-4 to TRBJ2-2; 7 nucleotides align to TRBD1. Per germline, CDR1 SGHNT and CDR2 YYREEE (reference sequence). Trimming removed 6 bases from V and 0 bases from J; junction bases left unmatched: 8. The CDR3 runs 16 residues. CDR3 residues: CASNEQGPANTGELFF. CDR3 coding DNA: TGTGCCAGCAACGAACAGGGGCCCGCGAACACCGGGGAGCTGTTTTTT.

V usage is TRBV5-1 and J usage is TRBJ2-7; 8 nucleotides agree with TRBD2. CDR3 size: 14 residues. The V gene's germline CDR1 is SGHRS and CDR2 YFSETQ. The V and J ends lost 0 bases and 3 bases, in that order; junction bases with no gene match: 2. This CDR3 is CASSLASGHYEQYF. The CDR3 region has the DNA TGCGCCAGCAGCTTGGCTAGCGGGCACTACGAGCAGTACTTC.

The chain combines TRBV2 with TRBJ1-2; 9 bases match TRBD1. The CDR3 spans 14 residues. V lost 9 bases to trimming and J lost 7 bases; unmatched junction nucleotides: 12. The V gene's germline CDR1 is SNHLY and CDR2 FYNNEI. CDR3 nucleotides: TGTGCCAGGAAATCGGGACAGGGAACTCCTGGCTACACCTTC. Amino acid sequence: CARKSGQGTPGYTF.

This clone was observed a single time. The rearrangement links TRBV28 to TRBJ2-7; 9 nucleotides agree with TRBD2. This CDR3 has 16 amino acids. The trim removed 4 bases at V and 3 bases at J, leaving 10 bases unmatched. From germline, CDR1 is MDHEN and CDR2 SYDVKM. The CDR3 sequence: CASSSRGLAGFYEQYF. The CDR3 nucleotides are TGTGCCAGCAGTTCACGGGGACTAGCAGGTTTCTACGAGCAGTACTTC.

CDR3 coding DNA: TGTGCCAGTAGTATGAGACAGGGATCACAGCCCCAGCATTTT. Its translation is CASSMRQGSQPQHF. The chain recombines TRBV19 with TRBJ1-5; 7 bases are a match to TRBD1. CDR1 is LNHDA and CDR2 is SQIVND in the germline V gene (reference sequence). The junction had 6 bases not matched to a gene; V was cut back by 3 bases and J by 7 bases. The CDR3 spans 14 residues.

This clone was counted only a few times. The chain has TRBV2 and TRBJ1-3; 9 nucleotides line up with TRBD1. V lost 8 bases and J lost 8; bases outside the gene matches: 10. Germline lookup yields CDR1 SNHLY and CDR2 FYNNEI. There are 14 residues in the CDR3. The CDR3 loop is CASSGTGPWDTIYF. The CDR3 coding sequence is TGTGCCAGCTCCGGGACAGGGCCGTGGGACACCATATATTTT.

The chain uses TRBV6-1 and TRBJ2-7, with 8 bases lining up with TRBD1. The V gene's germline CDR1 is MNHNS and CDR2 SASEGT. After removal of 4 bases from V and 0 bases from J, the junction contained 5 bases not matched to a gene. The CDR3 extends over 15 amino acids. The CDR3 is CASSAGTGGSYEQYF. CDR3 bases: TGTGCCAGCAGTGCCGGAACAGGGGGCTCCTACGAGCAGTACTTC.

The V call is TRBV9, the J call TRBJ1-6, with 8 bases matching TRBD1. Germline CDR1 reads SGDLS; CDR2 reads YYNGEE. The ends lost 3 bases at V and 6 bases at J; junction bases unmatched: 5. The CDR3 spans 15 residues. In DNA, the CDR3 is TGTGCCAGCAGCGCCCGGGACAGGTTTAATTCACCCCTCCACTTT. It specifies CASSARDRFNSPLHF. The full variable domain, its missing parts supplied by reference TRBV9 and TRBJ1-6, is DSGVTQTPKHLITATGQRVTLRCSPRSGDLSVYWYQQSLDQGLQFLIQYYNGEERAKGNILERFSAQQFPDLHSELNLSSLELGDSALYFCASSARDRFNSPLHFGNGTRLTVT.

This chain joins TRBV6-5 and TRBJ2-7; D uncertain. Germline loops: CDR1 MNHEY, CDR2 SVGAGI. The CDR3 is 11 residues long. V gave up 6 bases and J gave up 3 bases, with 6 bases separating them. Here the CDR3 DNA reads TGTGCCAGCAGCGACTTCTACGAGCAGTACTTC. This translates into CASSDFYEQYF.

The chain links TRBV6-5 to TRBJ2-2, with TRBD1 identical over 12 bases. In germline, CDR1 is MNHEY, CDR2 SVGAGI. With 6 bases clipped from V and 6 bases from J, the junction kept 5 bases outside the gene matches. The length of the CDR3 is 15 residues. The CDR3 spells CASRPGQGAPGELFF. In nucleotides, the CDR3 is TGTGCCAGCAGGCCGGGACAGGGGGCGCCCGGGGAGCTGTTTTTT.

This clone was recorded a few times. The rearrangement joins TRBV5-1 to TRBJ1-1, with D perhaps TRBD1 (5 bases). Germline assignment: CDR1 SGHRS and CDR2 YFSETQ. V was pared by 4 bases and J by 3 bases, with 16 bases between. This CDR3 has 15 residues. Written as DNA, the CDR3 is TGCGCCAGCAGCCTTGACGGGGGGACGGACACTGAAGCTTTCTTT. Protein product: CASSLDGGTDTEAFF.

As concerns this clone: At one end the junction does not follow the germline gene, possibly because of a read error. The chain combines TRBV20-1 with TRBJ1-6; TRBD1 agrees at 11 bases. From germline, CDR1 is DFQATT and CDR2 SNEGSKA (reference sequence). The CDR3 is made up of 10 amino acids. The CDR3 DNA sequence: TGCAGTGCGGACAGGGGGCAGTTGTACTTT. It specifies CSADRGQLYF.

This clone is a singleton in its sample. The chain couples TRBV5-8 to TRBJ2-3; 13 bases are shared with TRBD2. CDR1 is SGHTS and CDR2 is YDEGEE in the germline V gene. The V gene end was trimmed by 4 bases and the J gene end by 2 bases; junction bases not matched to a gene: 10. The CDR3 length is 18 residues. CDR3 nucleotide sequence: TGTGCCAGCAGCCCCCCGGGACTAGCGGGACCTCTCACAGATACGCAGTATTTT. It yields the protein CASSPPGLAGPLTDTQYF.

The chain carries TRBV7-2 and TRBJ2-1, with TRBD2 matching over 9 bases. This CDR3 comprises 14 residues. The ends lost 5 bases at V and 7 bases at J; junction bases unmatched: 6. CDR1 is SGHTA and CDR2 is FQGNSA in the germline V gene. CDR3 protein: CASSAGSGRNEQFF. CDR3 nucleotide sequence: TGTGCCAGCAGCGCTGGGAGCGGGAGGAATGAGCAGTTCTTC.

The V and J genes are TRBV9 and TRBJ2-7, with TRBD1 matching 8 bases. Germline lookup yields CDR1 SGDLS and CDR2 YYNGEE. J gave up 3 bases and V 0 bases, and 5 bases lay outside the gene matches. This CDR3 comprises 15 residues. As DNA, the CDR3 is TGTGCCAGCAGCGTAGCCCCGGGACAGGTCTACGAGCAGTACTTC. Residues: CASSVAPGQVYEQYF.

V usage is TRBV1 and J usage is TRBJ2-7; the table's D call of TRBD2 was not tested on the DNA. TRBV1 is listed as a pseudogene. The length of the CDR3 is 14 residues. For the CDR3, the DNA is TGCACCAGCAGCTCTAGCGGGAGCCGGGTCGAGCAGTACTTC. It encodes CTSSSSGSRVEQYF.

V is TRBV28 and J is TRBJ2-7; the match to TRBD1 covers 9 bases. The CDR3 extends over 16 amino acids. Germline-derived CDR1 and CDR2 are MDHEN and SYDVKM. J gave up 5 bases and V 4 bases, and 12 bases lay outside the gene matches. CDR3 sequence (DNA): TGTGCCAGCAGTTCTCCTCGGGGACAGGGAATGGACGAGCAGTACTTC. Translated: CASSSPRGQGMDEQYF.

This sequence joins TRBV2 and TRBJ1-4, with D possibly being TRBD1 (5 bases). CDR1 and CDR2 from the germline V gene are SNHLY and FYNNEI. The V gene lost 6 bases and the J gene lost 4 bases, with 12 bases spanning the gap. The CDR3 totals 14 residues. The CDR3 reads CASRGGRVNEKLFF. Here the CDR3 DNA reads TGTGCCAGCAGGGGGGGGAGGGTTAATGAAAAACTGTTTTTT.

This chain joins TRBV7-8 and TRBJ2-7; D possibly corresponds to TRBD2 (6 bases). The CDR3 loop spans 17 amino acids. Trimming removed 2 bases from V and 0 bases from J, with 17 bases in between. Germline loops: CDR1 SGHVS, CDR2 FQNEAQ. The CDR3 region is CASSLYSGTVSSYEQYF. The CDR3, as DNA: TGTGCCAGCAGCTTATATAGCGGAACTGTTAGCTCCTACGAGCAGTACTTC.